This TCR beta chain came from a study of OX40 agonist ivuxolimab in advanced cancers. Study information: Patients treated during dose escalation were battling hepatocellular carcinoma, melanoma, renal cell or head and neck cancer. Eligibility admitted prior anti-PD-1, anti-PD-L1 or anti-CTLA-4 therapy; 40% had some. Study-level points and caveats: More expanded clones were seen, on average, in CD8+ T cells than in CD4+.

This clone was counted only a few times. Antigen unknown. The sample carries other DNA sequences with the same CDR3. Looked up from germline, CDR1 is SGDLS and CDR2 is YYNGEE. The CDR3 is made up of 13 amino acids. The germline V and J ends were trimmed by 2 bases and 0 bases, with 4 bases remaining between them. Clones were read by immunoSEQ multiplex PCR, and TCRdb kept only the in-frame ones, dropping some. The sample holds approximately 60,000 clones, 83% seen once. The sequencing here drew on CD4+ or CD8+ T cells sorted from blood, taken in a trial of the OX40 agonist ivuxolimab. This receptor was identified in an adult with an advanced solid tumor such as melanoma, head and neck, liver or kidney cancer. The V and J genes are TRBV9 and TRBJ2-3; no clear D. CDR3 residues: CASSVTSTDTQYF. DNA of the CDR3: TGTGCCAGCAGCGTGACTAGCACAGATACGCAGTATTTT.